This T cell receptor (beta chain) comes out of a study of a mutant IDH1 vaccine in newly diagnosed glioma. Study-wide context: The therapy given earlier, which was standard therapy, consisted of radiotherapy, temozolomide, or both, and most of the patients received both.

The time point denotes: week 5, during vaccination. Every vaccination contained 300 ug of the mutant IDH1 20-mer peptide and was paired with topical imiquimod. The CDR3 spans 14 residues. V gave up 2 bases and J gave up 9 bases, with 11 bases separating them. Germline CDR1 is SEHNR and CDR2 is FQNEAQ (reference sequence). On this clone: The antigen remains unidentified.

This table comes from immunoSEQ multiplex PCR, and its TCRdb copy is limited to in-frame clones, with some not included. The sample gives tens of thousands of clones, over 75% of which show up once; approximately 0.6% is in the top ten. This chain uses TRBV7-9 with TRBJ1-6; D remains ambiguous. This clonotype was obtained from a woman aged 50 to 60 with glioma. The sample here was PBMCs, taken from a glioma patient whose treatment included an IDH1 peptide vaccine. The CDR3 DNA is TGTGCCAGCAGCTTAACGGGTGACGGTTCACCCCTCCACTTT. Its protein product is CASSLTGDGSPLHF.